This record looks at one T cell receptor beta chain sequence and its context. No antigen is known for it. This entry comes from a study of B cell selection in AIRE deficiency. Overall study findings and caveats: Patient Tconv cells held roughly 31% of Treg sequences shared by healthy donors.

The sorted conventional CD4 T cells were gated as CD4+CD127+. Libraries were prepared by immunoSEQ multiplex PCR; TCRdb keeps only in-frame clonotypes and omits some of them. In the table there are some 23,000 clones, 95% to 98% of which are singletons. Losses at the gene ends were 4 bases for V and 0 bases for J; bases not matched to a gene: 6. Germline V gene sequence: CDR1 MDHEN, CDR2 SYDVKM. The length of the CDR3 is 17 residues. Input material: conventional CD4+ T cells sorted from PBMCs. This rearrangement joins TRBV28 to TRBJ1-6; 7 bases fit TRBD1. The source is a human donor with AIRE deficiency. In DNA, the CDR3 is TGTGCCAGCAGTTCCCGACAGGGAAGCTCCTATAATTCACCCCTCCACTTT. It yields the protein CASSSRQGSSYNSPLHF.